The 20 T cell receptor beta chains reported below all come from one sample, sequenced in a study of tumor-infiltrating lymphocytes in primary liver carcinoma (dated by TCRdb to about 2017). Total RNA and DNA were co-extracted without cell sorting from around 20-30 mg of bulk tissue using the AllPrep DNA/RNA mini kit. TCRdb records Illumina HiSeq 2500 as the sequencer. A constant-region primer and ProtoScript II reverse transcriptase were used to reverse-transcribe TCRbeta-specific cDNA from roughly 0.5 ug total RNA. TCRbeta libraries were built with three nested multiplex PCR rounds, a slightly modified ARM-PCR procedure. Multiplex TRBV1-TRBV30 forward primers and a Cbeta reverse primer were used in the first two PCR rounds, each of which was run for around 10 cycles. The public reads were quality trimmed at Q25 with fastp and then assembled into clones with MiXCR by TCRdb, keeping productive beta chains. When rows share a CDR3 protein, they turn into one entry using the most common DNA and genes. Here the sample has roughly 53,000 distinct CDR3 sequences; about 80% occur a single time. Under 30% of the sample belongs to the ten largest clones.

The specimen sequenced was liver tumor tissue from sampling region 2. The label giving this sample's cell subset or site can be read as: tumor region T2, inferior pole. These receptors originate from a man aged 40-55 years with primary liver carcinoma and hepatitis B virus infection.

This clonotype showed up just a few times. This chain joins TRBV18 and TRBJ1-1; D gene uncertain. The CDR3 is 13 residues long. The V gene's germline CDR1 is KGHSH and CDR2 LQKENI. The V gene lost 5 bases and the J gene lost 3 bases, with 10 bases spanning the gap. Here the CDR3 reads CASSTGEDTEAFF. The CDR3 DNA reads as TGTGCCAGCTCAACCGGGGAAGACACTGAAGCTTTCTTT.

The chain is built from TRBV15 and TRBJ2-5, with 9 bases matching TRBD2. V was pared by 5 bases and J by 4 bases, with 2 bases of the junction left unmatched. The CDR3 consists of 13 residues. From germline, CDR1 is LNHNV and CDR2 YYDKDF (reference sequence). The CDR3 spells CATSPGLAETQYF. In DNA, the CDR3 is TGTGCCACCAGCCCGGGACTAGCAGAGACCCAGTACTTC.

The rearrangement uses TRBV29-1 and TRBJ1-1; D is unclear. The germline V gene encodes CDR1 SQVTM and CDR2 ANQGSEA. Trimming pared 4 bases from V and 5 bases from J, leaving 11 bases between. This CDR3 is 12 amino acids long. The CDR3 nucleotides are TGCAGCGTTGGGAAGTGGAGTACTGAAGCTTTCTTT. This sequence encodes CSVGKWSTEAFF.

In regard to this clonotype: Given the absence of the conserved phenylalanine or tryptophan at the CDR3 end, a read error is likely. The chain employs TRBV4-1 and TRBJ2-7, with a possible D match to TRBD1 (5 bases). V was cut by 4 bases and J by 7 bases, with 17 bases left in between. Germline CDR1 and CDR2: MGHRA and YSYEKL. The CDR3 is 14 amino acids. The DNA of the CDR3 is TGCGCCAGCAGCCCATGGGGCTCGCTGATTGAGCAGTACCTC. It encodes CASSPWGSLIEQYL.

The chain has TRBV5-4 and TRBJ2-1; D is undetermined. The germline V and J ends were trimmed by 7 bases and 5 bases, with 13 bases remaining between them. Germline V gene sequence: CDR1 SGHNT, CDR2 YYREEE (reference sequence). There are 13 residues in the CDR3. Written as DNA, the CDR3 is TGTGCCAGCGACCTGAACAAAAACAATGAGCAGTTCTTC. It translates to CASDLNKNNEQFF.

This clonotype was counted a single time. A read error may be the cause here, since a much bigger clone is one base away. The gene calls are TRBV28 and TRBJ1-2; D uncertain. Germline assignment: CDR1 MDHEN and CDR2 SYDVKM. The V gene lost 1 base and the J gene lost 3 bases, with 6 bases spanning the gap. The CDR3 spans 13 residues. Written as DNA, the CDR3 is TGTGCCAGCAGTTTATATAGGTACTATGGCTACACCTTC. Its translation is CASSLYRYYGYTF.

Remarks on this clonotype: A much larger clonotype is one base distant, so this may be a read error. The V gene is TRBV14, the J gene TRBJ2-1; possibly TRBD2 for D (6 bases). CDR3 length: 17 residues. The germline gives CDR1 SGHDN, CDR2 FVKESK. The CDR3 nucleotides read TGTGCCAGCAGCCAATCGGGACTGCGCCGGCGGCACAATGAGCGGTTCTTC. Its protein product is CASSQSGLRRRHNERFF.

This clonotype turned up a few times. This chain joins TRBV29-1 and TRBJ2-2; 12 nucleotides align to TRBD2. V was clipped by 4 bases and J by 7 bases; unmatched bases: 10. This CDR3 contains 16 residues. CDR1 SQVTM and CDR2 ANQGSEA come from the germline V gene. CDR3 loop: CSVVMLAGGPGGELFF. In DNA, the CDR3 is TGCAGCGTTGTAATGCTAGCGGGAGGGCCGGGCGGGGAGCTGTTTTTT.

The rearrangement links TRBV6-5 to TRBJ1-5; TRBD1 is a possible D gene (6 bases). The CDR3 covers 13 residues. The germline V and J ends were trimmed by 9 bases and 6 bases, with 15 bases remaining between them. The germline V gene encodes CDR1 MNHEY and CDR2 SVGAGI. The CDR3 nucleotides are TGTGCCAGTAGTCCGAACAGGGCTCAGCCCCAGCATTTT. It yields the protein CASSPNRAQPQHF.

The J gene is TRBJ2-3, the V gene TRBV11-2; TRBD2 aligns across 11 bases. Germline-derived CDR1 and CDR2 are SGHAT and FQNNGV. V gave up 6 bases and J gave up 2 bases; unmatched junction bases: 4. The CDR3 loop spans 15 amino acids. The chain's CDR3 is CASRLTSGVTDTQYF. The DNA for the CDR3 is TGTGCCAGCAGATTGACTAGCGGGGTCACAGATACGCAGTATTTT.

A word on this clonotype: The germline gene is not matched at one end of the junction; a read error may be the cause. The chain recombines TRBV11-1 with TRBJ2-1; 8 bases agree with TRBD2. The length of the CDR3 is 17 residues. CDR1 is SGHAT, CDR2 FQDESV, per germline (reference sequence). The CDR3 here is CASSLGQAGEVDNGQFF. The CDR3 bases are TGCGCCAGCAGCCTGGGACAAGCGGGAGAAGTTGACAATGGGCAATTCTTC.

A remark on this clonotype: As the CDR3 is not closed by the conserved phenylalanine or tryptophan, this likely results from a read error. The chain combines TRBV6-5 with TRBJ2-1; 14 bases are a match to TRBD2. After removal of 6 bases from V and 3 bases from J, the junction contained 13 bases not matched to a gene. The length of the CDR3 is 19 residues. Germline V gene sequence: CDR1 MNHEY, CDR2 SVGAGI. The CDR3 here is CASSYGETSGRAFYNEQFV. In DNA form, the CDR3 reads TGTGCCAGCAGCTATGGGGAGACTAGCGGGAGGGCCTTCTACAATGAGCAGTTCGTC.

As regards this clonotype: Its ends do not fully match the called genes, so a read error is possible. V usage is TRBV6-1 and J usage is TRBJ1-5; TRBD1 aligns across 9 bases. The CDR3 is 16 residues long. The V gene's germline CDR1 is MNHNS and CDR2 SASEGT. The CDR3 DNA reads TGTGCCAGCAATGACAGGGGGGAGTTAAGCGATCAGCCCCGGCATTTT. It encodes CASNDRGELSDQPRHF.

This chain links TRBV28 with TRBJ2-3, with D hard to call. CDR1 MDHEN and CDR2 SYDVKM come from the germline V gene. There are 13 residues in the CDR3. Trimming took 4 bases from V and 6 from J, leaving 11 bases between them. The CDR3 nucleotides are TGTGCCAGCAGTTCACGGGCCACCGATACGCAGTATTTT. This codes for CASSSRATDTQYF.

About this clonotype: Given a much more abundant clone one base away, this may be a read error. The CDR3 carries no conserved terminal phenylalanine or tryptophan, so it likely arises from a read error. The chain joins TRBV11-2 to TRBJ2-7; D not certain. The CDR3 contains 14 residues. The germline V and J ends were trimmed by 6 bases and 2 bases, with 14 bases remaining between them. From germline, CDR1 is SGHAT and CDR2 FQNNGV. CDR3 region: CASSLTDAAYEQYL. The CDR3 DNA reads as TGTGCCAGCAGTTTAACGGACGCTGCCTACGAGCAGTACCTC.

The chain links TRBV2 to TRBJ2-1; D not resolved. Germline-derived CDR1 and CDR2 are SNHLY and FYNNEI. The CDR3 covers 13 residues. V dropped 5 bases and J dropped 0 bases, with 5 bases sitting between them. CDR3 nucleotides: TGTGCCAGCAGTAGAAGCTCCTACAATGAGCAGTTCTTC. It translates to CASSRSSYNEQFF.

In regard to this clonotype: Mismatch with germline at one junction end may stem from a read error. J is TRBJ1-1 and V is TRBV12-3 or TRBV12-4; maybe TRBD1 (5 bases). This CDR3 is built from 14 residues. The CDR3 DNA reads as TGTGCCACGACCGACAGAGTCATGAACACTGAAGCTCTCTTT. Protein product: CATTDRVMNTEALF.

Turning to this clonotype: Compared with germline, one end of the junction differs, possibly owing to a read error. V is TRBV4-2 and J is TRBJ1-1; TRBD1 matches at 10 bases. Germline V gene sequence: CDR1 LGHNA, CDR2 YNFKEQ. The CDR3 loop spans 18 amino acids. The CDR3 DNA sequence: TGTGCCGGCAGCACTCACTGGGACAGGGGAATTTTCAACACCGAAGCTTTCTTT. Residues: CAGSTHWDRGIFNTEAFF.

To note about this clonotype: An end of the junction differs from the germline gene, which may be a read error. The rearrangement joins TRBV7-9 to TRBJ1-5, with D unresolved. CDR1 is SEHNR and CDR2 is FQNEAQ in the germline V gene (reference sequence). This CDR3 has 12 residues. CDR3 amino acids: CVSNHSNQPQHF. The CDR3 nucleotides are TGTGTCAGCAATCATAGCAATCAGCCCCAGCATTTT.

For this clonotype: At one of its ends the junction is not consistent with the germline gene, which may arise from a read error. The rearrangement uses TRBV4-2 and TRBJ2-5; 7 nucleotides match TRBD2. Germline V gene data show CDR1 as LGHNA and CDR2 as YNFKEQ. CDR3 length equals 16 residues. Here the CDR3 reads CASSQERSGGEGTQHF. CDR3 bases: TGTGCCAGCAGCCAAGAAAGGTCGGGGGGAGAAGGGACCCAGCACTTC.